This passage covers 17 T cell receptor beta chains from one sample sequenced in a study of blood T cell repertoires in COVID-19. Sequencing used immunoSEQ multiplex PCR; TCRdb keeps in-frame clones, though not all of them. Here the sample spans about 190,000 clones, about 88% being singletons. Sequencing was carried out using peripheral blood. These receptors came from a man aged 25-45 years with active or convalescent COVID-19.

V is TRBV5-5 and J is TRBJ1-2; D might be TRBD1 (6 bases). There are 16 residues in the CDR3. The V end lost 4 bases, the J end lost 3 bases, and 19 bases lay between the germline ends. The V gene's germline CDR1 is SGHKS and CDR2 YYEKEE (reference sequence). The CDR3 DNA reads TGTGCCAGCAGCCTTGGCCCGGGAGGGGGGCACTATGGCTACACCTTC. Its translation: CASSLGPGGGHYGYTF.

This chain uses TRBV27 with TRBJ1-2; TRBD1 matches at 7 bases. From germline, CDR1 is MNHEY and CDR2 SMNVEV (reference sequence). CDR3 length: 15 residues. The V segment lost 5 bases and the J segment 0 bases; nucleotides outside the gene matches: 6. The DNA for the CDR3 is TGTGCCAGCAGTCCCCGGACAGGTTCTAACTATGGCTACACCTTC. It is translated as CASSPRTGSNYGYTF.

CDR3 loop: CASSSGQGGDIQYF. CDR3 bases: TGTGCCAGCAGTTCCGGACAGGGGGGGGACATTCAGTACTTC. The gene calls are TRBV28 and TRBJ2-4; 10 bases are shared with TRBD1. The CDR3 contains 14 residues. Trimming removed 4 bases from V and 8 bases from J; junction bases left unmatched: 5. Germline assignment: CDR1 MDHEN and CDR2 SYDVKM. The full variable domain, completed using reference TRBV28 and TRBJ2-4, is DVKVTQSSRYLVKRTGEKVFLECVQDMDHENMFWYRQDPGLGLRLIYFSYDVKMKEKGDIPEGYSVSREKKERFSLILESASTNQTSMYLCASSSGQGGDIQYFGAGTRLSVL.

This chain joins TRBV7-3 and TRBJ1-2; TRBD1 aligns across 7 bases. Germline V gene lookup returns CDR1 SGHTA and CDR2 FQGTGA. The CDR3 is 12 residues long. With 2 bases clipped from V and 7 bases from J, the junction kept 1 base outside the gene matches. The CDR3 is CASSLEGAGYTF. CDR3 nucleotides: TGTGCCAGCAGCTTAGAGGGGGCTGGCTACACCTTC.

The rearrangement links TRBV15 to TRBJ2-1; 13 nucleotides align to TRBD2. Germline values: CDR1 LNHNV, CDR2 YYDKDF (reference sequence). This CDR3 spans 15 amino acids. V shed 4 bases and J 7 bases; nucleotides not matched to a gene: 4. This CDR3 reads CATSKLAGGLNEQFF. The CDR3 DNA reads TGTGCCACCAGCAAACTAGCGGGAGGGCTGAATGAGCAGTTCTTC.

The J gene is TRBJ2-1, the V gene TRBV7-2; no clear D gene. This CDR3 has 15 residues. The V end was cut by 2 bases, the J end by 2 bases, with 10 bases between. Looked up from germline, CDR1 is SGHTA and CDR2 is FQGNSA. Here the CDR3 reads CASSLLQVTYNEQFF. The DNA for the CDR3 is TGTGCCAGCAGCTTACTGCAGGTCACCTACAATGAGCAGTTCTTC.

The chain links TRBV7-9 to TRBJ1-2; 8 bases match TRBD1. Losses at the gene ends were 5 bases for V and 4 bases for J; bases not matched to a gene: 6. The germline V gene encodes CDR1 SEHNR and CDR2 FQNEAQ (reference sequence). The CDR3 is 14 residues long. The CDR3 sequence is CASSDPGQVYGYTF. The CDR3 nucleotides are TGTGCCAGCAGCGACCCGGGACAGGTCTATGGCTACACCTTC.

The rearrangement links TRBV5-1 to TRBJ1-3; TRBD1 is a possible D gene (5 bases). In germline, CDR1 is SGHRS, CDR2 YFSETQ. V gave up 3 bases and J gave up 6 bases, with 16 bases separating them. The length of the CDR3 is 15 residues. The chain's CDR3 is CASSSGDFGVNTIYF. The CDR3 DNA reads TGCGCCAGCAGCTCGGGGGACTTCGGCGTAAACACCATATATTTT.

The rearrangement joins TRBV5-1 to TRBJ1-1; the D is unclear. The CDR3 is 13 residues long. Per germline, CDR1 SGHRS and CDR2 YFSETQ. V shed 3 bases and J shed 1 base, with 7 bases lying between them. The CDR3 DNA reads as TGCGCCAGCAGCTATAACAAGAACACTGAAGCTTTCTTT. Translation gives CASSYNKNTEAFF.

The CDR3 DNA sequence: TGTGCCAGCAGCTTTGGACCCCGGGAGGCTGAGCAGTTCTTC. Amino acids: CASSFGPREAEQFF. This chain uses TRBV11-2 with TRBJ2-1, with 7 bases identical to TRBD2. CDR3 length: 14 amino acids. Germline CDR1 reads SGHAT; CDR2 reads FQNNGV. Trimming at V came to 3 bases and at J to 9 bases, leaving 8 bases not matched to a gene.

This clone was observed a single time. The chain uses TRBV18 and TRBJ2-2, with D perhaps matching TRBD2 (6 bases). CDR1 KGHSH and CDR2 LQKENI come from the germline V gene. Trimming took off 8 bases at V and 6 bases at J, with 10 bases between the two ends. The CDR3 runs 12 residues. The CDR3 nucleotides are TGTGCCAGCCGTGGGACTGCCGGGGAGCTGTTTTTT. Encoded protein: CASRGTAGELFF.

The rearrangement joins TRBV27 to TRBJ1-2, with D uncertain. Germline-derived CDR1 and CDR2 are MNHEY and SMNVEV (reference sequence). With 3 bases removed from V and 8 bases from J, the gap between germline ends came to 16 bases. The CDR3 length is 14 residues. The CDR3 DNA sequence: TGTGCCAGCAGTTTTAACGACGGAGCCCAAGGCTACACCTTC. Protein product: CASSFNDGAQGYTF.

The rearrangement uses TRBV7-8 and TRBJ1-5; TRBD1 matches at 10 bases. Trimming took 0 bases from V and 5 from J; bases not matched to a gene: 7. In germline, CDR1 is SGHVS, CDR2 FQNEAQ. This CDR3 is built from 17 residues. In DNA form, the CDR3 reads TGTGCCAGCAGCTTAGCTTTCGACAGGGGGCTTGATCAGCCCCAGCATTTT. Translated: CASSLAFDRGLDQPQHF.

The CDR3 DNA reads TGTGCCAGCGAGGGGACAGACGAAGCTTTCTTT. Amino acids: CASEGTDEAFF. The chain joins TRBV6-5 to TRBJ1-1; the match to TRBD1 covers 7 bases. Germline CDR1 is MNHEY and CDR2 is SVGAGI. This CDR3 has 11 amino acids. J was trimmed by 8 bases and V by 8 bases; bases with no gene match: 5.

The chain couples TRBV6-2 or TRBV6-3 to TRBJ2-2; 10 bases map to TRBD1. V was clipped by 2 bases and J by 4 bases; unmatched bases: 7. CDR1 MNHEY and CDR2 SVGEGT come from the germline V gene. This CDR3 spans 17 amino acids. The chain's CDR3 is CASSYPRDRGPTGELFF. The CDR3, as DNA: TGTGCCAGCAGTTACCCTCGAGACAGGGGGCCCACCGGGGAGCTGTTTTTT.

The chain recombines TRBV6-5 with TRBJ1-3; D remains ambiguous. The CDR3 has 11 amino acids. Trimming took 8 bases from V and 6 from J, leaving 8 bases between them. Looked up from germline, CDR1 is MNHEY and CDR2 is SVGAGI. CDR3 residues: CASHRENTIYF. The CDR3 nucleotides read TGTGCCAGCCACCGAGAAAACACCATATATTTT.

This sequence joins TRBV5-4 and TRBJ1-4; 12 positions match TRBD1. CDR1 and CDR2 from the germline V gene are SGHNT and YYREEE (reference sequence). Trimming at V came to 3 bases and at J to 8 bases, leaving 5 bases not matched to a gene. CDR3 size: 15 residues. CDR3 in amino acids: CASSWGQGAREKLFF. For the CDR3, the DNA is TGTGCCAGCAGCTGGGGACAGGGGGCGCGGGAAAAACTGTTTTTT.